Shown below are 27 T cell receptor beta chains from a single sample sequenced in a study of technical replicates of blood from several donors. Clones were sequenced by immunoSEQ multiplex PCR, and TCRdb holds only the in-frame ones, with some missing. In the table there are almost 55,000 clones, approximately 94% of which are singletons. Sequencing input: T cells isolated from PBMCs. All receptors derive from a human donor in good health.

This clone appeared a single time. This chain joins TRBV5-1 and TRBJ2-7, with 7 bases lining up with TRBD1. The germline gives CDR1 SGHRS, CDR2 YFSETQ. The CDR3 runs to 14 residues. J was trimmed by 4 bases and V by 0 bases; bases with no gene match: 4. CDR3 sequence (DNA): TGCGCCAGCAGCTTGGTGGGACAGAGTTACGAGCAGTACTTC. Translated, it gives CASSLVGQSYEQYF.

The chain uses TRBV6-5 and TRBJ2-7; D perhaps matches TRBD2 (6 bases). Germline V CDR1 and CDR2: MNHEY, SVGAGI. Trimming removed 6 bases at V and 5 bases at J, with 14 bases between. This CDR3 has 13 amino acids. The CDR3 sequence: CASRPGGYNEQYF. In nucleotides, the CDR3 is TGTGCCAGCAGACCCGGGGGTTATAACGAGCAGTACTTC.

The chain carries TRBV5-1 and TRBJ2-5, with 11 nucleotides matching TRBD2. The ends lost 2 bases at V and 2 bases at J; junction bases unmatched: 2. The CDR3 is 15 amino acids. The V gene's germline CDR1 is SGHRS and CDR2 YFSETQ. This chain's CDR3 is CASSLLAGGQETQYF. DNA for the CDR3: TGCGCCAGCAGCTTATTAGCGGGGGGGCAAGAGACCCAGTACTTC.

The rearrangement uses TRBV14 and TRBJ2-3, with 8 bases identical to TRBD2. V shed 4 bases, J shed 1 base, and the junction held 4 bases outside the gene matches. There are 15 residues in the CDR3. From germline, CDR1 is SGHDN and CDR2 FVKESK. Written as DNA, the CDR3 is TGTGCCAGCAGCCCCGAAGCGGGGGGCACAGATACGCAGTATTTT. It encodes CASSPEAGGTDTQYF.

The chain has TRBV5-1 and TRBJ2-1, with D possibly TRBD2 on 5 matching bases. Germline V gene lookup returns CDR1 SGHRS and CDR2 YFSETQ. Trimming cost V 4 bases and J 0 bases, with 5 bases left between them. This CDR3 has 13 amino acids. This chain's CDR3 is CASSRDSYNEQFF. The CDR3 region has the DNA TGCGCCAGCAGCCGGGACTCCTACAATGAGCAGTTCTTC. The full variable domain, completed using reference TRBV5-1 and TRBJ2-1, is KAGVTQTPRYLIKTRGQQVTLSCSPISGHRSVSWYQQTPGQGLQFLFEYFSETQRNKGNFPGRFSGRQFSNSRSEMNVSTLELGDSALYLCASSRDSYNEQFFGPGTRLTVL.

The chain carries TRBV29-1 and TRBJ1-2, with D tentatively TRBD1 (6 bases). The germline CDR1 and CDR2 sequences are SQVTM and ANQGSEA. Trimming removed 6 bases at V and 8 bases at J, with 22 bases between. This CDR3 is built from 14 residues. The CDR3 DNA sequence: TGCAGCGTAGAGAGACAGGATCTGGAATTCGGCTACACCTTC. It specifies CSVERQDLEFGYTF.

This chain uses TRBV10-1 with TRBJ1-1; no clear D. V was trimmed by 6 bases and J by 0 bases, leaving 14 bases between them. The V gene's germline CDR1 is WNHNN and CDR2 SYGVQD (reference sequence). This CDR3 is built from 15 residues. CDR3 in DNA: TGCGCCAGCAGCCCCAACCGACACCTGAACACTGAAGCTTTCTTT. Translated: CASSPNRHLNTEAFF.

The V call is TRBV7-9, the J call TRBJ2-5; D perhaps matches TRBD2 (5 bases). Germline V gene data show CDR1 as SEHNR and CDR2 as FQNEAQ (reference sequence). The CDR3 length is 15 residues. Trimming pared 5 bases from V and 5 bases from J, leaving 18 bases between. CDR3 in amino acids: CASSAVEEAVETQYF. In DNA, the CDR3 is TGTGCCAGCAGCGCGGTCGAGGAGGCTGTGGAGACCCAGTACTTC.

The chain combines TRBV28 with TRBJ2-3; a possible D gene is TRBD2 (6 bases). The CDR3 sequence is 14 residues long. Looked up from germline, CDR1 is MDHEN and CDR2 is SYDVKM. V gave up 5 bases and J gave up 0 bases, with 9 bases separating them. CDR3 DNA sequence: TGTGCCAGCAGTATCGGGACTAGCACAGATACGCAGTATTTT. It yields the protein CASSIGTSTDTQYF.

J is TRBJ1-1 and V is TRBV5-6; D might be TRBD1 (6 bases). V was shortened by 4 bases and J by 0 bases, with 7 bases between the two germline ends. There are 13 residues in the CDR3. CDR1 and CDR2 from the germline V gene are SGHDT and YYEEEE. CDR3 sequence reads: CASSGQLNTEAFF. CDR3 nucleotides: TGTGCCAGCAGCGGACAGCTGAACACTGAAGCTTTCTTT. The whole variable domain, filled in from reference TRBV5-6 and TRBJ1-1, reads DAGVTQSPTHLIKTRGQQVTLRCSPKSGHDTVSWYQQALGQGPQFIFQYYEEEERQRGNFPDRFSGHQFPNYSSELNVNALLLGDSALYLCASSGQLNTEAFFGQGTRLTVV.

A single count supports this clone. The chain has TRBV18 and TRBJ2-3; no clear D. There are 14 residues in the CDR3. From germline, CDR1 is KGHSH and CDR2 LQKENI. The V gene lost 2 bases and the J gene lost 4 bases, with 10 bases spanning the gap. The CDR3 DNA is TGTGCCAGCTCACCAATGTCTACTCCAGATACGCAGTATTTT. Translated, it gives CASSPMSTPDTQYF.

The chain combines TRBV18 with TRBJ2-2, with unresolved D. The CDR3 contains 13 residues. V lost 3 bases and J lost 5, with 7 bases in between. CDR1 and CDR2 from the germline V gene are KGHSH and LQKENI. CDR3 in amino acids: CASSPTDTGELFF. CDR3 DNA sequence: TGTGCCAGCTCACCGACTGATACCGGGGAGCTGTTTTTT.

V and J are TRBV7-8 and TRBJ2-5; tentative D call: TRBD2 (6 bases). Germline values: CDR1 SGHVS, CDR2 FQNEAQ. This CDR3 comprises 15 residues. V lost 5 bases and J lost 1, with 14 bases in between. CDR3 coding DNA: TGTGCCAGCAGCCAATGGGGACTCACCCAAGAGACCCAGTACTTC. This gives the protein CASSQWGLTQETQYF. Full variable domain (rest looked up from reference TRBV7-8 and TRBJ2-5): GAGVSQSPRYKVAKRGQDVALRCDPISGHVSLFWYQQALGQGPEFLTYFQNEAQLDKSGLPSDRFFAERPEGSVSTLKIQRTQQEDSAVYLCASSQWGLTQETQYFGPGTRLLVL.

The genes are TRBV29-1 and TRBJ2-2; 8 bases align to TRBD2. Germline CDR1 is SQVTM and CDR2 is ANQGSEA. V shed 0 bases, J shed 6 bases, and the junction held 9 bases outside the gene matches. The CDR3 covers 16 residues. CDR3 in DNA: TGCAGCGTTGAAGATGGGGGCGGGAGGAGGGCCGGGGAGCTGTTTTTT. This encodes CSVEDGGGRRAGELFF.

The V call is TRBV5-5, the J call TRBJ2-7, with 12 bases lining up with TRBD2. CDR1 is SGHKS, CDR2 YYEKEE, per germline (reference sequence). The CDR3 totals 16 residues. The ends lost 0 bases at V and 6 bases at J; junction bases unmatched: 7. The CDR3 protein is CASSLAATSGGPEQYF. In nucleotides, the CDR3 is TGTGCCAGCAGCTTGGCCGCGACTAGCGGGGGACCCGAGCAGTACTTC.

In its sample, this clone was seen once. The chain carries TRBV7-9 and TRBJ2-7; 8 bases align to TRBD2. The CDR3 is made up of 16 amino acids. Germline V gene lookup returns CDR1 SEHNR and CDR2 FQNEAQ (reference sequence). The ends lost 2 bases at V and 1 base at J; junction bases unmatched: 7. The CDR3 region is CASSLRQRGLSYEQYF. Written as DNA, the CDR3 is TGTGCCAGCAGCTTACGTCAGCGGGGGCTTTCCTACGAGCAGTACTTC.

The chain uses TRBV10-3 and TRBJ2-6; a weak D match, TRBD1 (6 bases). This CDR3 region has 13 residues. Germline V gene data show CDR1 as ENHRY and CDR2 as SYGVKD. V shed 11 bases and J shed 2 bases, with 10 bases lying between them. CDR3 in DNA: TGTGCCGCCACAGGGACTGGGGCCAACGTCCTGACTTTC. Protein product: CAATGTGANVLTF.

A few counts support this clone. The rearrangement uses TRBV29-1 and TRBJ2-1, with a tentative D call TRBD1 (6 bases). Per germline, CDR1 SQVTM and CDR2 ANQGSEA. Trimming left V 8 bases short and J 9 bases short, with 17 bases between. This CDR3 has 12 residues. CDR3 residues: CSPRQDSGEQFF. CDR3 DNA: TGCAGCCCAAGACAGGATTCTGGTGAGCAGTTCTTC.

The chain has TRBV29-1 and TRBJ2-7; 7 bases align to TRBD2. The CDR3 runs to 11 residues. V trimming: 6 bases; J trimming: 3 bases; junction bases outside the gene matches: 2. Germline CDR1 is SQVTM and CDR2 is ANQGSEA. CDR3 sequence: CSVGTIYEQYF. DNA of the CDR3: TGCAGCGTGGGGACTATCTACGAGCAGTACTTC.

V gene TRBV5-1 combines with J gene TRBJ1-2, with TRBD1 matching 7 bases. V lost 4 bases to trimming and J lost 0 bases; unmatched junction nucleotides: 9. CDR1 is SGHRS, CDR2 YFSETQ, per germline. The CDR3 is 16 residues long. The CDR3 here is CASSTAGTATNYGYTF. CDR3 sequence (DNA): TGCGCCAGCAGCACCGCCGGGACAGCCACTAACTATGGCTACACCTTC.

The V and J genes are TRBV28 and TRBJ2-7; the D gene is possibly TRBD2 (7 bases). Germline V lookup: CDR1 MDHEN, CDR2 SYDVKM. The length of the CDR3 is 15 residues. V shed 3 bases and J shed 2 bases, with 14 bases lying between them. DNA of the CDR3: TGTGCCAGCAGTTTGGTAGGGGGGACTACCTACGAGCAGTACTTC. Its protein product is CASSLVGGTTYEQYF.

The J gene is TRBJ2-1, the V gene TRBV9, with D unresolved. The CDR3 runs 15 residues. The germline gives CDR1 SGDLS, CDR2 YYNGEE. The V and J ends lost 3 bases and 4 bases respectively, with 14 bases between them. The CDR3 DNA reads as TGTGCCAGCAGCGCTCGACTGAATGGGTACAATGAGCAGTTCTTC. It specifies CASSARLNGYNEQFF.

The CDR3 DNA is TGTGCCAGCAGTTCGAAGACCCAGGGACAGTCTAGCAATCAGCCCCAGCATTTT. Translating it yields CASSSKTQGQSSNQPQHF. The J gene is TRBJ1-5, the V gene TRBV28; 7 bases are shared with TRBD1. Germline CDR1 MDHEN, CDR2 SYDVKM. Germline trimming cut 4 bases from V and 0 bases from J; bases unmatched to any gene: 12. This CDR3 region has 18 residues.

CDR3 in DNA: TGTGCCAGCAGCCAAGATCGGCTAGCGCTTAATACGCAGTATTTT. Amino acid sequence: CASSQDRLALNTQYF. The V and J genes are TRBV14 and TRBJ2-3; D may be TRBD2 (6 bases). CDR1 is SGHDN, CDR2 FVKESK, per germline. The germline V and J ends were trimmed by 0 bases and 7 bases, with 14 bases remaining between them. The CDR3 has 15 amino acids.

This chain links TRBV5-4 with TRBJ2-5; 7 bases are shared with TRBD1. J lost 4 bases, V lost 2 bases, and 5 bases had no gene match. Germline V CDR1 and CDR2: SGHNT, YYREEE (reference sequence). The CDR3 has 14 amino acids. CDR3 region: CASSFLAGGETQYF. CDR3 nucleotide sequence: TGTGCCAGCAGCTTCTTGGCAGGGGGAGAGACCCAGTACTTC.

This rearrangement joins TRBV14 to TRBJ2-4; D unresolved. This CDR3 has 13 amino acids. CDR1 SGHDN and CDR2 FVKESK come from the germline V gene. Trimming cost V 0 bases and J 6 bases, with 6 bases left between them. In nucleotides, the CDR3 is TGTGCCAGCAGCCAAGAGGGCATAAACATTCAGTACTTC. Its protein product is CASSQEGINIQYF.

This chain connects TRBV7-2 to TRBJ2-1; no reliable D call. The CDR3 runs to 12 residues. CDR1 and CDR2 (germline): SGHTA, FQGNSA. Trimming took 7 bases from V and 6 from J, leaving 10 bases between them. CDR3 DNA: TGTGCCAGCACCCATCCCCCCAATGAGCAGTTCTTC. This codes for CASTHPPNEQFF.